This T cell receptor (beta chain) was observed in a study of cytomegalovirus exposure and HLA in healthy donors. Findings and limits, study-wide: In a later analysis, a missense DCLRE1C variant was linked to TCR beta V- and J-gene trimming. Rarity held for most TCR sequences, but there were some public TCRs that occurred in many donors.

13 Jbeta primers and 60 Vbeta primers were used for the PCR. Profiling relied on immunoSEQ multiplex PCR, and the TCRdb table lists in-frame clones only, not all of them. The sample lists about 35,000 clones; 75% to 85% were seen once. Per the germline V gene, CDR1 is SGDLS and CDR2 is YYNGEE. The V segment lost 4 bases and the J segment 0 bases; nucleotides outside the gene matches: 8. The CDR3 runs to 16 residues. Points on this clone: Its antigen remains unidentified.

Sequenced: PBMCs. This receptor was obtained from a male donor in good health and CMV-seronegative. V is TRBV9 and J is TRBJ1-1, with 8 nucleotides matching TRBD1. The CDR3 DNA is TGTGCCAGCAGCCAGGACAGGGAATACATGAACACTGAAGCTTTCTTT. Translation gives CASSQDREYMNTEAFF.